This T cell receptor (beta chain) was retrieved from a study of T cell repertoires in cytomegalovirus infection. Study-wide background: Epitope selection comprised recently identified HLA-C-restricted CMV epitopes and well-studied HLA-B-restricted CMV epitopes. In public TCR beta signatures, there were indications of both CMV infection and matching HLA type. Regarding the study as a whole: The response measured ex vivo was dominated by TCR beta clonotypes (HLA-C-restricted and CMV-specific).

V lost 6 bases and J lost 3; bases outside the gene matches: 1. From germline, CDR1 is SGHAT and CDR2 FQDESV (reference sequence). This CDR3 comprises 13 residues. In TCRdb, the reads were re-called with MiXCR into one record per CDR3 protein. The top ten hold about 21% of the sample, which has 250,000 to 300,000 distinct CDR3 sequences, around 20% seen once. This clonotype was counted only a few times. Its antigen is unidentified. This TCR came from a human donor in good health (CMV status not recorded). Some clones in this sample may be carry-over from other donors' samples. This rearrangement joins TRBV11-1 to TRBJ2-1; TRBD2 agrees at 8 bases. Sequences were derived from cultured PBMCs, sampled from culture after CMV antigen stimulation. The CDR3 nucleotides are TGTGCCAGCAGACTAGCGGACTACAATGAGCAGTTCTTC. Its protein is CASRLADYNEQFF.